The clone carrying this T cell receptor beta chain turned up a few times. Its antigen is not identified. 5'RACE template switching produced TCR cDNA carrying a universal primer site and UMIs. TCRdb re-called the 5' RACE reads with MiXCR, one entry per CDR3 protein. The sample has 500,000 to 700,000 distinct CDR3 sequences; over 15% are singletons. The data are from a study of T cells after yellow fever vaccination. Trimming pared 2 bases from V and 1 base from J, leaving 12 bases between. The CDR3 is 15 amino acids. From germline, CDR1 is ENHRY and CDR2 SYGVKD. General study results and limits: A weaker secondary response peaked on day 5, the primary on day 15.

The chain recombines TRBV10-3 with TRBJ2-7; tentative D call: TRBD2 (6 bases). This clonotype originated in a man between 25 and 39 years old who received the YFV17D yellow fever vaccine. Sample: PBMCs, taken 15 days after the yellow fever booster vaccination. The CDR3 reads CAISESLGGSYEQYF. CDR3 bases: TGTGCCATCAGTGAGAGCCTTGGAGGGTCCTACGAGCAGTACTTC.